This TCR beta chain was identified in a study of beta chain features in type 1 diabetes. General study findings and limits: Fewer insertions but more deletions were seen at VDJ junctions in type 1 diabetes patients. PCR might favor shorter templates, equally in patients and controls.

The CDR3 has 16 amino acids. Germline-derived CDR1 and CDR2 are MDHEN and SYDVKM. J was trimmed by 4 bases and V by 5 bases; bases with no gene match: 10. On average, the one heparinised blood draw given by each donor was around 110 mL. It was via CD45RO/CCR7/CD25/CD127/CD95/CD27 that CD4+ naive, central memory, regulatory and stem cell-like memory cells were sorted. As to this clone: The antigen remains undetermined.

Reverse transcription of all isolated RNA meant that expressed TCRB transcripts were sequenced. Generated by immunoSEQ multiplex PCR, the TCRdb table keeps only in-frame clones and is missing some. Among a few hundred thousand clones listed, around 15% were seen once. The chain has TRBV28 and TRBJ2-1, with 8 nucleotides matching TRBD2. The receptor was isolated from a woman aged 18-29 years in good health. Material for sequencing was naive CD4+ T cells from blood. This CDR3 is CASSPPSGRRYNEQFF. As DNA, the CDR3 is TGTGCCAGCAGTCCGCCGAGCGGGAGAAGGTACAATGAGCAGTTCTTC.